The 9 T cell receptor beta chains below all came from one sample that was sequenced in a study of T cells after yellow fever vaccination. TCRdb re-analysed the 5' RACE reads in MiXCR, keeping a single row per CDR3 protein. The sample lists about 170,000 distinct CDR3 sequences; more than 9.5% were seen once. The material was CD8+ T cells sorted from PBMCs, obtained 15 days after the yellow fever booster vaccination. All receptors derive from a man between 18 and 29 years old who received the YFV17D yellow fever vaccine.

The chain employs TRBV5-1 and TRBJ2-3, with D possibly matching TRBD1 (5 bases). This CDR3 spans 12 amino acids. Germline assignment: CDR1 SGHRS and CDR2 YFSETQ. Trimming took off 6 bases at V and 6 bases at J, with 11 bases between the two ends. The CDR3 here is CASIDKGDTQYF. The CDR3 DNA sequence: TGCGCCAGCATAGATAAGGGGGATACGCAGTATTTT.

This chain links TRBV7-2 with TRBJ2-1, with TRBD1 identical over 9 bases. V trimming: 5 bases; J trimming: 10 bases; junction bases outside the gene matches: 15. Germline V lookup: CDR1 SGHTA, CDR2 FQGNSA. The CDR3 has 16 residues. For the CDR3, the DNA is TGTGCCAGCAGCCGACCCGGGGACAGGGCCACACGGGAGCAGTTCTTC. It translates to CASSRPGDRATREQFF.

The J gene is TRBJ1-2, the V gene TRBV6-5; perhaps TRBD1 as D (5 bases). Trimming stripped 7 bases from V and 4 bases from J, with 10 bases between. The germline V gene encodes CDR1 MNHEY and CDR2 SVGAGI. There are 12 residues in the CDR3. Here the CDR3 DNA reads TGTGCCAGCACGTTAACAGGCTATGGCTACACCTTC. It translates to CASTLTGYGYTF.

V and J are TRBV15 and TRBJ2-1; D is perhaps TRBD1 (5 bases). This CDR3 comprises 16 residues. The V gene lost 1 base and the J gene lost 8 bases, with 18 bases spanning the gap. Per the germline V gene, CDR1 is LNHNV and CDR2 is YYDKDF (reference sequence). This CDR3 is CATSRGDSGASDEQFF. As DNA, the CDR3 is TGTGCCACCAGCAGAGGCGACAGTGGGGCTAGTGATGAGCAGTTCTTC.

This clonotype was detected only a few times. The CDR3, as DNA: TGTGCCAGCAGTACAGGGGGTGACCCAGATACGCAGTATTTT. Encoded protein: CASSTGGDPDTQYF. V and J are TRBV7-9 and TRBJ2-3, with TRBD1 matching 8 bases. The CDR3 totals 14 residues. The J segment lost 4 bases and the V segment lost 6 bases, leaving 6 bases of the junction unmatched. In germline, CDR1 is SEHNR, CDR2 FQNEAQ (reference sequence).

This clonotype has only a few counts. The rearrangement joins TRBV27 to TRBJ2-5; D might be TRBD1 (6 bases). Germline V lookup: CDR1 MNHEY, CDR2 SMNVEV (reference sequence). The CDR3 is 14 residues long. Trimming took off 6 bases at V and 5 bases at J, with 16 bases between the two ends. CDR3 coding DNA: TGTGCCAGCAGCCTATGGGGGCCTGGGGAGACCCAGTACTTC. It translates to CASSLWGPGETQYF.

This clonotype appeared many times. The V gene is TRBV5-1, the J gene TRBJ2-7; the match to TRBD1 covers 9 bases. The CDR3 length is 16 residues. CDR1 is SGHRS, CDR2 YFSETQ, per germline. V lost 4 bases and J lost 2; bases outside the gene matches: 10. CDR3 DNA: TGCGCCAGCAGCACGGGATGGACAGGGGCCGCCTACGAGCAGTACTTC. It yields the protein CASSTGWTGAAYEQYF. Filled out from reference TRBV5-1 and TRBJ2-7, the complete variable domain reads KAGVTQTPRYLIKTRGQQVTLSCSPISGHRSVSWYQQTPGQGLQFLFEYFSETQRNKGNFPGRFSGRQFSNSRSEMNVSTLELGDSALYLCASSTGWTGAAYEQYFGPGTRLTVT.

The genes are TRBV20-1 and TRBJ2-1; TRBD2 agrees at 7 bases. The length of the CDR3 is 16 residues. V dropped 3 bases and J dropped 4; count of bases not matched to a gene: 12. The germline CDR1 and CDR2 sequences are DFQATT and SNEGSKA (reference sequence). CDR3 bases: TGCAGTGCTAGGGGGGGGGTCCCCCAGGATTACAATGAGCAGTTCTTC. Its translation is CSARGGVPQDYNEQFF.

J is TRBJ2-3 and V is TRBV4-1; D is possibly TRBD2 (5 bases). The CDR3 is 15 residues long. The germline gives CDR1 MGHRA, CDR2 YSYEKL. The V end lost 6 bases, the J end lost 1 base, and 14 bases lay between the germline ends. The CDR3 is CASRSDYSGTDTQYF. In nucleotides, the CDR3 is TGCGCCAGCAGATCAGACTATAGCGGCACAGATACGCAGTATTTT.